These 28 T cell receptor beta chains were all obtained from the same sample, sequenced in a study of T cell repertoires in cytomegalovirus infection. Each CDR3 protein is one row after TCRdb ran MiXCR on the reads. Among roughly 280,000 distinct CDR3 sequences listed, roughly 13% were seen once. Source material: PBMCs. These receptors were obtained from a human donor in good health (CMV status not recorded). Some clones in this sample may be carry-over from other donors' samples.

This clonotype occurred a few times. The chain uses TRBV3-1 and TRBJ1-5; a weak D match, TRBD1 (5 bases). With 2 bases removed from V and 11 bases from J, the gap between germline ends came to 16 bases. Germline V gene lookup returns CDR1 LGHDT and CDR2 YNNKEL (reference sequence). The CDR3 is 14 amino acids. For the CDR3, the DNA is TGTGCCAGCAGCCAATCCGGCGGGGTGGGGGCCCAGCATTTT. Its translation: CASSQSGGVGAQHF.

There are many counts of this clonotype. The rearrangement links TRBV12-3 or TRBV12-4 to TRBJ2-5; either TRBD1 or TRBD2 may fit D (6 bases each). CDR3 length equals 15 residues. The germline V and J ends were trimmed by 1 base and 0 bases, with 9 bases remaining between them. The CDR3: CASSLGGAYQETQYF. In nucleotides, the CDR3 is TGTGCCAGCAGTTTAGGGGGGGCGTACCAAGAGACCCAGTACTTC.

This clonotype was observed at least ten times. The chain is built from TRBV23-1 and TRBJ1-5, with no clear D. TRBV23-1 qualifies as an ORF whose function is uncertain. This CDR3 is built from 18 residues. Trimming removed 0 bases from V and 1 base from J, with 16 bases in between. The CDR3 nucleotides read TGCGCCAGCAGTCAATCAAATGCCGGGGTTGGGAGCAATCAGCCCCAGCATTTT. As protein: CASSQSNAGVGSNQPQHF.

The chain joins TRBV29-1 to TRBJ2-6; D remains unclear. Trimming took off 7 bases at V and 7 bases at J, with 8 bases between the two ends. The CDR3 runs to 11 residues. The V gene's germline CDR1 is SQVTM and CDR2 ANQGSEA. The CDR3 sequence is CSALGANVLTF. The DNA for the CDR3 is TGCAGCGCCTTGGGAGCCAACGTCCTGACTTTC.

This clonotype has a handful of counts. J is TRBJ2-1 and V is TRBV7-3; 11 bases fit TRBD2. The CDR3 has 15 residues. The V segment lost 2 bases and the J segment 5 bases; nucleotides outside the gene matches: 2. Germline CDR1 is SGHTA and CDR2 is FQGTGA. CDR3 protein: CASSLELAGDNEQFF. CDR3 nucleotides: TGTGCCAGCAGCTTAGAACTAGCGGGGGACAATGAGCAGTTCTTC.

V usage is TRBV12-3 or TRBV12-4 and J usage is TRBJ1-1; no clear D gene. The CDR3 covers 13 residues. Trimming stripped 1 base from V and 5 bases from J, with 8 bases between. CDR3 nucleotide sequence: TGTGCCAGCAGTTTAGAATTTACGACTGAAGCTTTCTTT. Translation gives CASSLEFTTEAFF.

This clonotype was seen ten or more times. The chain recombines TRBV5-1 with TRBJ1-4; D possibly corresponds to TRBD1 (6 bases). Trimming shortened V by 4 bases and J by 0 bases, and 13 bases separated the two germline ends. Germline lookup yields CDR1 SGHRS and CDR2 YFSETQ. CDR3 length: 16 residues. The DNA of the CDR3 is TGCGCCAGCAGCAGTGGACAGCCTGCAACTAATGAAAAACTGTTTTTT. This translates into CASSSGQPATNEKLFF.

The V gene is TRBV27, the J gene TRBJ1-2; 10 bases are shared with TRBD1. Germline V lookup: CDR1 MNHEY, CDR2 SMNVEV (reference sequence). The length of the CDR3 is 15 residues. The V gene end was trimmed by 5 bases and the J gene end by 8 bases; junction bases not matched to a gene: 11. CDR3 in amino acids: CASSPRWGTGEGYTF. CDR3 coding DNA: TGTGCCAGCAGTCCTCGTTGGGGGACAGGGGAAGGCTACACCTTC.

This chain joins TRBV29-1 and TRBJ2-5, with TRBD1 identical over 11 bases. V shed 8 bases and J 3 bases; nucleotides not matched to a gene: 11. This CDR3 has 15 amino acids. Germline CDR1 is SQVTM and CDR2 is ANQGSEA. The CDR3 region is CSFGGWTGGEETQYF. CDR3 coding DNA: TGCAGCTTTGGGGGCTGGACAGGGGGCGAAGAGACCCAGTACTTC.

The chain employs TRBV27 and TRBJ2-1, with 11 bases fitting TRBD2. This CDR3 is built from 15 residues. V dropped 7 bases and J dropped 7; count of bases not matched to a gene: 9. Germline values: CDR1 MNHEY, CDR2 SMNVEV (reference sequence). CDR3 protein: CASTIGTSGTNEQFF. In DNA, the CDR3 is TGTGCCAGCACTATAGGGACTAGCGGAACAAATGAGCAGTTCTTC.

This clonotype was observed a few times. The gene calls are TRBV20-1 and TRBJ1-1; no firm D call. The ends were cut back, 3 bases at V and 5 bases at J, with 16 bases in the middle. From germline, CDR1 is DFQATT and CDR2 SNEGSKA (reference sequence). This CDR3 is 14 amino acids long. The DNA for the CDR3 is TGCAGTGCTAGGGAAGGTTCGGGATTTACTGAAGCTTTCTTT. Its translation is CSAREGSGFTEAFF.

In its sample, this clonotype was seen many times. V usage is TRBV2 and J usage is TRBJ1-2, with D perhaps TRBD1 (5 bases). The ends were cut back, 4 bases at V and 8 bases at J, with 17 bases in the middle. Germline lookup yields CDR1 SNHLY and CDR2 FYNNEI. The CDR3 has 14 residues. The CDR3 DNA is TGTGCCAGCAGTGCCCTCGGCAGGGCTGAGGGCTACACCTTC. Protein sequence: CASSALGRAEGYTF.

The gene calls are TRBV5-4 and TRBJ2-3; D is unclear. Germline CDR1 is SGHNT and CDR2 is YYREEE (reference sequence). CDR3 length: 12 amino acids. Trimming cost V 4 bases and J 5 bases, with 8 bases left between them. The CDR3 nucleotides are TGTGCCAGCAGCCCGGCCGGAGATACGCAGTATTTT. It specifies CASSPAGDTQYF. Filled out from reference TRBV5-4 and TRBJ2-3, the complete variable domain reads ETGVTQSPTHLIKTRGQQVTLRCSSQSGHNTVSWYQQALGQGPQFIFQYYREEENGRGNFPPRFSGLQFPNYSSELNVNALELDDSALYLCASSPAGDTQYFGPGTRLTVL.

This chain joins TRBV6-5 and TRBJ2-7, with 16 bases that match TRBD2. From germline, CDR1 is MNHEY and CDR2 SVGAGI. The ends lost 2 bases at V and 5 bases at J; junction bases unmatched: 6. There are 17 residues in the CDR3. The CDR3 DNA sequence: TGTGCCAGCAGTTACACGGGACTAGCGGGAGGGCCCAACGAGCAGTACTTC. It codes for CASSYTGLAGGPNEQYF.

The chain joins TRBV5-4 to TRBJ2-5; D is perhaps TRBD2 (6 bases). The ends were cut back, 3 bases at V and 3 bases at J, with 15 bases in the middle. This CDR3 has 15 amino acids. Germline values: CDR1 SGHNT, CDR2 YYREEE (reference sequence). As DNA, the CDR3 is TGTGCCAGCAGCTCCTCCACGGGACTCAAAGAGACCCAGTACTTC. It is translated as CASSSSTGLKETQYF.

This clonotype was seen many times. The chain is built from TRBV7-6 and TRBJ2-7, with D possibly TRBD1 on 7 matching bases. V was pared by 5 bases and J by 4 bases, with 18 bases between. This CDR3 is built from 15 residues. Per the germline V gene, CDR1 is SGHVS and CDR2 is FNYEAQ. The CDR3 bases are TGTGCCAGCAGCCCGGAGGGGGCAGGGACGTACGAGCAGTACTTC. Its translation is CASSPEGAGTYEQYF.

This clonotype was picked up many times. The CDR3 loop reads CASSLLLGDYGYTF. The CDR3 DNA is TGTGCCAGCAGCTTACTCTTGGGAGACTATGGCTACACCTTC. The chain has TRBV7-2 and TRBJ1-2; D is ambiguous. Deletions cut 2 bases from V and 3 bases from J, with 10 bases between. CDR3 size: 14 residues. Germline V gene data show CDR1 as SGHTA and CDR2 as FQGNSA.

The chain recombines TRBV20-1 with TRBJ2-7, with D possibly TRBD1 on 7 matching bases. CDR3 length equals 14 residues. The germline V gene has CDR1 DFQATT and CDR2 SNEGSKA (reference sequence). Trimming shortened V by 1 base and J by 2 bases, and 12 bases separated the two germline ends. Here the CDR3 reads CSARGGTVAYEQYF. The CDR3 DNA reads TGCAGTGCTAGAGGCGGGACAGTCGCCTACGAGCAGTACTTC.

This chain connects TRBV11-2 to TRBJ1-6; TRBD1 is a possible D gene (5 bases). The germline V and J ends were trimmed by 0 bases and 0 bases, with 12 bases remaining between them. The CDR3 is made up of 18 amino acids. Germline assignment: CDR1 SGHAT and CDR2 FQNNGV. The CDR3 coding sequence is TGTGCCAGCAGCTTAGAGGGGGTTGGGGGCTCCTATAATTCACCCCTCCACTTT. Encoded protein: CASSLEGVGGSYNSPLHF.

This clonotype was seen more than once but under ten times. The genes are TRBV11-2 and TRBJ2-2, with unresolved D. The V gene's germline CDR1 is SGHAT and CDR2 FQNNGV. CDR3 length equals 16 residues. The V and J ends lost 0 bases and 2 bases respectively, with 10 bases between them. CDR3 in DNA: TGTGCCAGCAGCTTAGATAATGGGCGCAACACCGGGGAGCTGTTTTTT. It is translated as CASSLDNGRNTGELFF.

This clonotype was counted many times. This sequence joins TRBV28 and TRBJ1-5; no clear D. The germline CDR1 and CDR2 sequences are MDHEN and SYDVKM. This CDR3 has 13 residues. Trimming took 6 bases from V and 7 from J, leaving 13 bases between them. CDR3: CASSPGERQPQHF. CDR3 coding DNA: TGTGCCAGCAGCCCCGGCGAAAGGCAGCCCCAGCATTTT.

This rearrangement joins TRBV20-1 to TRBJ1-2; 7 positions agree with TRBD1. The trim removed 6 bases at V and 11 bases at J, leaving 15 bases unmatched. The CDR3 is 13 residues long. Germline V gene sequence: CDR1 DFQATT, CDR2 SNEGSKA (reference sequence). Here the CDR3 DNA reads TGCAGTGCCACCACGGTGACAGGGACTGGTTACACCTTC. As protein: CSATTVTGTGYTF.

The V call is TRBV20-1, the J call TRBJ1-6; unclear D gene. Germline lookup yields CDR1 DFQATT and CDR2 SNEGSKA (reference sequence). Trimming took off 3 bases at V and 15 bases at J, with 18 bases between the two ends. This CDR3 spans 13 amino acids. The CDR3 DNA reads TGCAGTGCTAGTGGTTACGTCAGCGGCGGCCTCCACTTT. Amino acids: CSASGYVSGGLHF.

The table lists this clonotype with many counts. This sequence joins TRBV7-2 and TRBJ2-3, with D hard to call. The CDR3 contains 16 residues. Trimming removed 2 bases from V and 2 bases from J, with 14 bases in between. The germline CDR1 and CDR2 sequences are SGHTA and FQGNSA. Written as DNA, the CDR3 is TGTGCCAGCAGCTTAATTGGTTTACAAGCCACAGATACGCAGTATTTT. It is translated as CASSLIGLQATDTQYF.

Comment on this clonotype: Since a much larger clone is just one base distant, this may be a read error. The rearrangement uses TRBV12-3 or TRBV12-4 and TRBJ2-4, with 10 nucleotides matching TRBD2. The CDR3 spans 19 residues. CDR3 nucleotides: TGTGCCAGCAGGCCGCCAGGAGCGGGGGGGCCGGGGGCCAAAAACATTCATTACTTC. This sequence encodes CASRPPGAGGPGAKNIHYF.

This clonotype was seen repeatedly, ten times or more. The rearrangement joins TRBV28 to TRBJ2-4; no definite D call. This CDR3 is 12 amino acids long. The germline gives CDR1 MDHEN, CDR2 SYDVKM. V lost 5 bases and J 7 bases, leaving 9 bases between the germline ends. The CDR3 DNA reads TGTGCCAGCAGTCTCATGCGGAACATTCAGTACTTC. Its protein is CASSLMRNIQYF. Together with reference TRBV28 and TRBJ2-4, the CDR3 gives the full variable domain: DVKVTQSSRYLVKRTGEKVFLECVQDMDHENMFWYRQDPGLGLRLIYFSYDVKMKEKGDIPEGYSVSREKKERFSLILESASTNQTSMYLCASSLMRNIQYFGAGTRLSVL.

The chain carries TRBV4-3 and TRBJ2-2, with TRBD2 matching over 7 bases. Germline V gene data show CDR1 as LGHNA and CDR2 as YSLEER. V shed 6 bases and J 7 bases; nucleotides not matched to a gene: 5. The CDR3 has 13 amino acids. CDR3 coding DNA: TGCGCCAGCAGTCCGACGGGAGGCGGGGAGCTGTTTTTT. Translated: CASSPTGGGELFF.

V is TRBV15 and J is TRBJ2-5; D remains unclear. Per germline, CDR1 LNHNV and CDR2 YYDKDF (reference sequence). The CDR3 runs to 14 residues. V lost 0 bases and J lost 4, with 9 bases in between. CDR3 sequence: CATSREGIVETQYF. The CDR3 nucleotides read TGTGCCACCAGCAGAGAAGGGATAGTAGAGACCCAGTACTTC.